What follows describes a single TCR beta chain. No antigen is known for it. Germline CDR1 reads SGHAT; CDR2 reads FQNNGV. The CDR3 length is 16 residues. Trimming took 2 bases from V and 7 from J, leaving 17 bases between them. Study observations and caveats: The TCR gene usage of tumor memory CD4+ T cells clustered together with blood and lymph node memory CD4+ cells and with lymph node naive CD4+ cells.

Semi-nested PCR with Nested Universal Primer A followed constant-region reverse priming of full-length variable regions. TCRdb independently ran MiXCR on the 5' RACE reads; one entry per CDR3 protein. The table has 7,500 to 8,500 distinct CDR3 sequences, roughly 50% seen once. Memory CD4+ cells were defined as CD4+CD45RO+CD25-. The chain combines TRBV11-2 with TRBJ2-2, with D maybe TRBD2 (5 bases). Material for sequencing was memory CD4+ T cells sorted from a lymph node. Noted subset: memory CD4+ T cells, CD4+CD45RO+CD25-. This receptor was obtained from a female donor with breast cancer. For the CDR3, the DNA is TGTGCCAGCAGCTTAAACAGCGGAGGTCTAAGCGGGGAGCTGTTTTTT. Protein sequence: CASSLNSGGLSGELFF.